This passage covers 27 T cell receptor beta chains from one sample sequenced in a study of blood T cell repertoires in COVID-19. Sequencing was performed with immunoSEQ multiplex PCR; in TCRdb, only in-frame clones are kept and a portion is missing. The sample shows around 40,000 clones, just under 95% of them seen only once. Input material: peripheral blood. The receptors derive from a human donor with active COVID-19. The donor label of this sample is uncertain.

The chain has TRBV2 and TRBJ2-3, with 10 bases identical to TRBD2. V lost 2 bases and J lost 6; bases outside the gene matches: 5. CDR1 and CDR2 (germline): SNHLY, FYNNEI. The CDR3 is made up of 15 amino acids. CDR3 DNA sequence: TGTGCCAGCAGTGAAAGCCCTAGCGGGAGTGATACGCAGTATTTT. Its protein product is CASSESPSGSDTQYF.

This chain links TRBV29-1 with TRBJ2-7; 10 nucleotides agree with TRBD1. This CDR3 has 14 residues. Germline values: CDR1 SQVTM, CDR2 ANQGSEA. Trimming at V came to 4 bases and at J to 4 bases, leaving 7 bases not matched to a gene. Here the CDR3 DNA reads TGCAGCGTTGGAGCCGGGACAGGGGTATACGAGCAGTACTTC. It yields the protein CSVGAGTGVYEQYF.

This chain connects TRBV12-1 to TRBJ2-1; TRBD2, as called in the table, went unchecked against the DNA. TRBV12-1 is a documented pseudogene. The length of the CDR3 is 10 residues. The chain's CDR3 is CASILNEQFF. DNA for the CDR3: TGTGCCAGCATCCTGAATGAGCAGTTCTTC.

The genes are TRBV4-1 and TRBJ2-3, with D possibly being TRBD1 (6 bases). With 4 bases removed from V and 0 bases from J, the gap between germline ends came to 11 bases. CDR3 size: 15 residues. Germline V lookup: CDR1 MGHRA, CDR2 YSYEKL. The CDR3 protein is CASSRGTRSTDTQYF. For the CDR3, the DNA is TGCGCCAGCAGCCGAGGGACACGTAGCACAGATACGCAGTATTTT.

To note about this clone: The conserved final phenylalanine or tryptophan is absent from the CDR3, which likely points to a read error. The chain joins TRBV3-1 (or the pseudogene TRBV3-2) to TRBJ2-2; possibly TRBD2 for D (6 bases). V lost 3 bases, J lost 2 bases, and 7 bases lay in between. Germline-derived CDR1 and CDR2 are LGHDT and YNNKEL (reference sequence). The CDR3 length is 14 residues. CDR3: CASSQAGNTGELFS. CDR3 in DNA: TGTGCCAGCAGCCAGGCGGGAAACACCGGGGAGCTGTTTTCT.

V and J are TRBV5-6 and TRBJ2-6, with D tentatively TRBD2 (5 bases). The CDR3 runs to 16 residues. CDR1 and CDR2 from the germline V gene are SGHDT and YYEEEE. The V end was cut by 2 bases, the J end by 4 bases, with 13 bases between. Written as DNA, the CDR3 is TGTGCCAGCAGCTTTAGGACTGCAGCGGGGGCCAACGTCCTGACTTTC. This sequence encodes CASSFRTAAGANVLTF.

The chain employs TRBV2 and TRBJ2-7; D ambiguous. The germline CDR1 and CDR2 sequences are SNHLY and FYNNEI. CDR3 size: 11 residues. The ends were cut back, 11 bases at V and 7 bases at J, with 15 bases in the middle. In DNA, the CDR3 is TGTGCCCCCGCAGGCGAAGTGGAGCAGTACTTC. This codes for CAPAGEVEQYF.

The chain combines TRBV7-8 with TRBJ1-1; tentative D call: TRBD1 (6 bases). The CDR3 sequence is 13 residues long. Between the trimmed V and J ends, which lost 5 bases and 1 base, there was a span of 8 bases. In germline, CDR1 is SGHVS, CDR2 FQNEAQ. The CDR3 loop is CASSQDRNTEAFF. The CDR3 DNA reads as TGTGCCAGCAGCCAGGACAGGAACACTGAAGCTTTCTTT.

The genes are TRBV2 and TRBJ2-1; TRBD2 aligns across 10 bases. The V and J ends lost 2 bases and 15 bases, in that order; junction bases with no gene match: 4. The germline V gene encodes CDR1 SNHLY and CDR2 FYNNEI. The CDR3 totals 12 residues. The DNA of the CDR3 is TGTGCCAGCAGTGAAACTAGCGGGACCTTGTTCTTC. Protein product: CASSETSGTLFF.

The chain joins TRBV6-2 or TRBV6-3 to TRBJ2-5; 9 bases fit TRBD2. CDR1 is MNHEY and CDR2 is SVGEGT in the germline V gene. CDR3 length equals 17 residues. The V gene end was trimmed by 2 bases and the J gene end by 1 base; junction bases not matched to a gene: 8. CDR3 residues: CASSYRQGGGAQETQYF. CDR3 DNA sequence: TGTGCCAGCAGTTACCGGCAGGGCGGGGGGGCCCAAGAGACCCAGTACTTC.

The chain uses TRBV7-8 and TRBJ2-7, with 12 bases that match TRBD1. Trimming took 3 bases from V and 5 from J; bases not matched to a gene: 8. Germline values: CDR1 SGHVS, CDR2 FQNEAQ. The CDR3 runs 16 residues. The CDR3 sequence is CASSLGDRGLKNEQYF. The CDR3 bases are TGTGCCAGCAGCTTGGGGGACAGGGGGCTTAAAAACGAGCAGTACTTC.

The chain carries TRBV9 and TRBJ1-1, with 9 bases aligning to TRBD1. V trimming: 4 bases; J trimming: 7 bases; junction bases outside the gene matches: 8. The CDR3 spans 14 residues. The germline V gene has CDR1 SGDLS and CDR2 YYNGEE. CDR3 protein: CASSPGQGIFEAFF. CDR3 sequence (DNA): TGTGCCAGCAGCCCGGGACAGGGAATTTTTGAAGCTTTCTTT. Full variable domain (outside the CDR3, taken from reference TRBV9 and TRBJ1-1): DSGVTQTPKHLITATGQRVTLRCSPRSGDLSVYWYQQSLDQGLQFLIQYYNGEERAKGNILERFSAQQFPDLHSELNLSSLELGDSALYFCASSPGQGIFEAFFGQGTRLTVV.

Only one count was recorded for this clone. This sequence joins TRBV7-2 and TRBJ2-5, with a tentative D call TRBD2 (5 bases). V was trimmed by 1 base and J by 1 base, leaving 13 bases between them. The CDR3 runs 16 residues. Germline loops: CDR1 SGHTA, CDR2 FQGNSA. In nucleotides, the CDR3 is TGTGCCAGCAGCTTAGGAGCGTTCGGGGTCCAAGAGACCCAGTACTTC. It encodes CASSLGAFGVQETQYF.

The gene calls are TRBV5-6 and TRBJ1-6; 11 bases are shared with TRBD1. The germline CDR1 and CDR2 sequences are SGHDT and YYEEEE. J was trimmed by 7 bases and V by 2 bases; bases with no gene match: 5. The CDR3 is made up of 16 amino acids. The CDR3 DNA follows: TGTGCCAGCAGCTTCGACCGGGACAGGGGGAATTCACCCCTCCACTTT. This translates into CASSFDRDRGNSPLHF.

The chain links TRBV6-5 to TRBJ1-4, with D maybe TRBD1 (5 bases). Looked up from germline, CDR1 is MNHEY and CDR2 is SVGAGI. The CDR3 has 16 amino acids. V gave up 2 bases and J gave up 2 bases, with 12 bases separating them. The CDR3 region is CASSYLGGATNEKLFF. The DNA of the CDR3 is TGTGCCAGCAGTTACCTCGGGGGAGCGACTAATGAAAAACTGTTTTTT.

The chain couples TRBV6-2 or TRBV6-3 to TRBJ1-5, with D tentatively TRBD1 (6 bases). With 0 bases removed from V and 2 bases from J, the gap between germline ends came to 11 bases. The CDR3 consists of 16 residues. Germline lookup yields CDR1 MNHEY and CDR2 SVGEGT. CDR3 in amino acids: CASSYSGGVGNQPQHF. CDR3 bases: TGTGCCAGCAGTTACTCTGGGGGCGTTGGCAATCAGCCCCAGCATTTT.

V gene TRBV14 combines with J gene TRBJ2-7; no clear D. The germline CDR1 and CDR2 sequences are SGHDN and FVKESK. The CDR3 is 12 residues long. Trimming removed 1 base at V and 5 bases at J, with 6 bases between. The CDR3 loop reads CASSQVRNEQYF. CDR3 in DNA: TGTGCCAGCAGCCAAGTCAGGAACGAGCAGTACTTC.

The chain is built from TRBV5-1 and TRBJ2-1; 8 bases are shared with TRBD1. V trimming: 4 bases; J trimming: 3 bases; junction bases outside the gene matches: 6. This CDR3 contains 15 residues. The germline V gene has CDR1 SGHRS and CDR2 YFSETQ. CDR3 nucleotides: TGCGCCAGCAGCCGGGACAGGTCCGACTACAATGAGCAGTTCTTC. Translating gives CASSRDRSDYNEQFF. Based on the CDR3 plus reference TRBV5-1 and TRBJ2-1, the full variable domain is KAGVTQTPRYLIKTRGQQVTLSCSPISGHRSVSWYQQTPGQGLQFLFEYFSETQRNKGNFPGRFSGRQFSNSRSEMNVSTLELGDSALYLCASSRDRSDYNEQFFGPGTRLTVL.

V and J are TRBV7-2 and TRBJ2-7; D is undetermined. Germline loops: CDR1 SGHTA, CDR2 FQGNSA. The CDR3 has 16 amino acids. V dropped 5 bases and J dropped 0 bases, with 17 bases sitting between them. The CDR3 DNA follows: TGTGCCAGCAGCCCCTCCCCTTTGTTGAGCTCCTACGAGCAGTACTTC. It is translated as CASSPSPLLSSYEQYF.

V gene TRBV3-1 (or the pseudogene TRBV3-2) combines with J gene TRBJ2-3; TRBD2 aligns across 9 bases. V shed 3 bases, J shed 0 bases, and the junction held 4 bases outside the gene matches. From germline, CDR1 is LGHDT and CDR2 YNNKEL (reference sequence). CDR3 length: 16 amino acids. The CDR3 loop reads CASSHQRGASTDTQYF. The CDR3 DNA reads TGTGCCAGCAGCCATCAGCGGGGGGCCAGCACAGATACGCAGTATTTT.

The chain uses TRBV25-1 and TRBJ2-1; 7 bases line up with TRBD2. In germline, CDR1 is MGHDK, CDR2 SYGVNS. The CDR3 runs 16 residues. V shed 1 base, J shed 0 bases, and the junction held 3 bases outside the gene matches. Written as DNA, the CDR3 is TGTGCCAGCAGTGAATTAGCGGGTCACTCCTACAATGAGCAGTTCTTC. It specifies CASSELAGHSYNEQFF.

This clone was seen once. The V call is TRBV2, the J call TRBJ2-3; 7 nucleotides line up with TRBD2. V shed 7 bases and J 2 bases; nucleotides not matched to a gene: 6. Germline values: CDR1 SNHLY, CDR2 FYNNEI. The length of the CDR3 is 14 residues. This chain's CDR3 is CASIGLVFTDTQYF. CDR3 nucleotides: TGTGCCAGCATTGGACTAGTCTTCACAGATACGCAGTATTTT.

With respect to this clone: A read error may account for a junction end that differs from germline. The chain carries TRBV18 and TRBJ1-1, with a tentative D call TRBD1 (6 bases). The CDR3 totals 14 residues. CDR1 and CDR2 (germline): KGHSH, LQKENI. The CDR3 DNA follows: TGTGCCAGCTCCCCACCTGGGGGCAACACTGAAGCTTTCTTT. Protein sequence: CASSPPGGNTEAFF.

The rearrangement uses TRBV7-2 and TRBJ2-1; TRBD2 agrees at 7 bases. The CDR3 is 16 amino acids. Germline loops: CDR1 SGHTA, CDR2 FQGNSA. V gave up 0 bases and J gave up 8 bases; unmatched junction bases: 10. The CDR3 bases are TGTGCCAGCAGCTTAGCGCCCCGGGGGAGGGGTCATGAGCAGTTCTTC. It specifies CASSLAPRGRGHEQFF.

The chain has TRBV27 and TRBJ2-7; 7 nucleotides align to TRBD2. CDR3 length: 14 amino acids. Unmatched junction bases numbered 9, after V lost 5 bases and J lost 5 bases. The germline V gene encodes CDR1 MNHEY and CDR2 SMNVEV (reference sequence). This CDR3 is CASSTRRETNEQYF. The CDR3 nucleotides are TGTGCCAGCAGTACACGGCGGGAGACCAACGAGCAGTACTTC.

The chain uses TRBV5-1 and TRBJ2-7, with D unresolved. CDR1 is SGHRS, CDR2 YFSETQ, per germline. CDR3 length: 14 residues. The ends were cut back, 0 bases at V and 0 bases at J, with 7 bases in the middle. CDR3 DNA: TGCGCCAGCAGCTTGGACTCGTTCTCCTACGAGCAGTACTTC. Residues: CASSLDSFSYEQYF.

The gene calls are TRBV9 and TRBJ1-6; D unclear. Germline CDR1 is SGDLS and CDR2 is YYNGEE. Between the trimmed V and J ends, which lost 4 bases and 12 bases, there was a span of 17 bases. The CDR3 length is 14 residues. The CDR3 spells CASSPTGGVEPLHF. The CDR3 region has the DNA TGTGCCAGCAGCCCAACGGGCGGGGTAGAACCCCTCCACTTT.